These T cell receptor beta chains were read from a single sample in a study of T cells in Graves' hyperthyroidism and ophthalmopathy. TCRdb re-called the multiplex PCR reads with MiXCR, one entry per CDR3 protein. Of some 300,000 distinct CDR3 sequences listed, roughly a fifth are singletons. Sequencing was done on a sample of blood. The receptors stem from a man over 45 with Graves' ophthalmopathy. The CDR3 runs from the conserved cysteine through the conserved F or W. The D gene is left open where the match is weak. Only some rows state a clone size, as once, few, many or a class for expanded clones.

v_gene	d_gene	abundance	j_gene	CDR3nt	CDR3aa
TRBV28	NA	many	TRBJ2-5	TGTGCCAGCAGTTTATGGGGGGCGAGGGAGACCCAGTACTTC	CASSLWGARETQYF
TRBV9	TRBD1	NA	TRBJ2-1	TGTGCCAGCAGCGTAGAGTTGAGGGTTGGGACAGGGGGGAACAATGAGCAGTTCTTC	CASSVELRVGTGGNNEQFF
TRBV2	NA	NA	TRBJ2-7	TGTGCCATCACCCCTATAGGAGGCTACGAGCAGTACTTC	CAITPIGGYEQYF
TRBV5-1	NA	many	TRBJ1-1	TGCGCCAGCTTCGGACCAAACACTGAAGCTTTCTTT	CASFGPNTEAFF
TRBV20-1	NA	many	TRBJ2-1	TGCAGTGCCCCCCGGGGGAGGCTGCACAATGAGCAGTTCTTC	CSAPRGRLHNEQFF
TRBV5-6	NA	few	TRBJ2-5	TGTGCCAGCAGCTTCCTTAGGGCGGGTGGGCCGAGGACCCAGTACTTC	CASSFLRAGGPRTQYF
TRBV7-9	TRBD2	few	TRBJ2-3	TGTGCCAGCCCACTAGCGGGAGATGAGGATACGCAGTATTTT	CASPLAGDEDTQYF
TRBV3-1	TRBD1	many	TRBJ2-3	TGTGCCAGCAGCCAACCAGGGGGTCGGGATACGCAGTATTTT	CASSQPGGRDTQYF
TRBV13	NA	few	TRBJ1-2	TGTGCCAGCAGCTTTCGCGGGGGGCCTGGCTATGGCTACACCTTC	CASSFRGGPGYGYTF
TRBV11-2	TRBD1	NA	TRBJ2-7	TGTGCCAACAGCGCCGGGACAGCCTCCCACGAGCAGTACTTC	CANSAGTASHEQYF
TRBV28	NA	NA	TRBJ2-2	TGTGCCAGCAGTCCCGGCACGGGCGGATACACCGGGGAGCTGTTTTTT	CASSPGTGGYTGELFF
TRBV20-1	TRBD2	many	TRBJ2-1	TGCAGTGCTAGGGCGGGAGCCTTCGAAAATGAGCAGTTCTTC	CSARAGAFENEQFF
TRBV30	NA	many	TRBJ2-7	TGTGCCGGCGGACAGAGCACCTACGAGCAGTACTTC	CAGGQSTYEQYF
TRBV28	TRBD1	many	TRBJ1-5	TGTGCCAGCAGTGACAGGGCTAATCAGCCCCAGCATTTT	CASSDRANQPQHF
TRBV6-2/TRBV6-3	NA	NA	TRBJ1-5	TGTGCCAGCAGTCAGGGCGGCAATCAGCTCCAGCATTTT	CASSQGGNQLQHF
TRBV9	NA	NA	TRBJ1-2	TGTGCCAGCAGCCCCCACATCATGAACTATGGCTACACCTTC	CASSPHIMNYGYTF
TRBV5-1	NA	few	TRBJ1-3	TGCGCCAGCAGCACACAGGGTAGCGGCTCTGGAAACACCATATATTTT	CASSTQGSGSGNTIYF
TRBV7-8	NA	many	TRBJ2-5	TGTGCCAGCGGACGAGAGGCCCAGCAAGAGACCCAGTACTTC	CASGREAQQETQYF
TRBV5-1	NA	few	TRBJ1-6	TGCGCCAGCAGCCCCTCCGCGAATTCACCCCTCCACTTT	CASSPSANSPLHF
TRBV7-9	TRBD1	many	TRBJ1-1	TGTGCCAGCAGCTTATCGACAGGGGGGACAACTGAAGCTTTCTTT	CASSLSTGGTTEAFF